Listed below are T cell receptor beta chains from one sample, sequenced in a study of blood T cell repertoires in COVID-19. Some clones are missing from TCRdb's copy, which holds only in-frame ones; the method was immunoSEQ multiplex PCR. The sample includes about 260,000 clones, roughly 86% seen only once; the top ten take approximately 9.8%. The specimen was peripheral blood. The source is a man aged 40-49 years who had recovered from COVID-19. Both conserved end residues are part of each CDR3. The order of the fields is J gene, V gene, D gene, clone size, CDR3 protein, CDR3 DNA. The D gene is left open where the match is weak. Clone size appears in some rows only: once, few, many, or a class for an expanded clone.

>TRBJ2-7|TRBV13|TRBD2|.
CASSELRGSSYEQYF
TGTGCCAGCAGCGAGCTGCGGGGGAGCTCCTACGAGCAGTACTTC
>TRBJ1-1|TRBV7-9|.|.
CASSLVGTGGTNTEAFF
TGTGCCAGCAGCTTAGTCGGTACGGGCGGGACGAACACTGAAGCTTTCTTT
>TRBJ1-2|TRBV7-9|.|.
CASSLGDTYGYTF
TGTGCCAGCAGCTTAGGAGACACCTATGGCTACACCTTC
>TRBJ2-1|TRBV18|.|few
CASSPEQYPGQFF
TGTGCCAGCTCACCAGAGCAGTACCCAGGTCAGTTCTTC
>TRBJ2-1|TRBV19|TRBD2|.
CASSLAVHEQFF
TGTGCCAGTAGCCTAGCGGTGCATGAGCAGTTCTTC
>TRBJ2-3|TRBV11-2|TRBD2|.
CASSLVAGGRADTQYF
TGTGCCAGCAGCTTAGTGGCGGGGGGGCGCGCAGATACGCAGTATTTT
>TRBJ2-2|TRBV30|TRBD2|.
CAWKTSGNTGELFF
TGTGCCTGGAAGACTAGCGGGAACACCGGGGAGCTGTTTTTT
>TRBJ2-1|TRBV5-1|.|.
CASSLARFARDNEQFF
TGCGCCAGCAGCCTGGCCAGGTTTGCGCGTGACAATGAGCAGTTCTTC
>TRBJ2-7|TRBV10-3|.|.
CAISRGLSHEQYF
TGTGCCATCAGTCGGGGTTTATCCCACGAGCAGTACTTC
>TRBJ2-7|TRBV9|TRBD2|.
CASSALAGGPVEQYF
TGTGCCAGCAGCGCGCTAGCGGGGGGGCCCGTCGAGCAGTACTTC
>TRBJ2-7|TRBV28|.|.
CASSPGSPPLEQYF
TGTGCCAGCAGCCCTGGGAGTCCACCTCTCGAGCAGTACTTC
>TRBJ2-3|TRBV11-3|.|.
CASSLGYATDTQYF
TGTGCCAGCAGCTTAGGCTACGCCACAGATACGCAGTATTTT
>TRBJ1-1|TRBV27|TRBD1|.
CASTGLRGVWTEAFF
TGTGCCAGCACAGGGCTCAGGGGGGTGTGGACTGAAGCTTTCTTT
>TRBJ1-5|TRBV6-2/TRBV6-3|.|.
CASSFPTVTQHF
TGTGCCAGCAGTTTCCCGACAGTGACCCAGCATTTT
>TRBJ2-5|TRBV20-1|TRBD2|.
CSASPGGKETQYF
TGCAGTGCTAGTCCCGGGGGGAAAGAGACCCAGTACTTC
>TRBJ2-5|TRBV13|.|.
CASSQRVQETQYF
TGTGCCAGCAGCCAGCGGGTACAAGAGACCCAGTACTTC
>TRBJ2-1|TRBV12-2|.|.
CASRLDRTSGDSYNEQFF
TGTGCAAGTCGCCTGGACCGGACTAGCGGGGATTCCTACAATGAGCAGTTCTTC
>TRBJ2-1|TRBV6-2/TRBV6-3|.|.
CASSRKVLVGLIF
TGTGCCAGCAGCCGAAAAGTACTAGTGGGTTTAATCTTC
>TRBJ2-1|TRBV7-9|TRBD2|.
CASSLELKLAVSNEQFF
TGTGCCAGCAGCTTAGAGCTCAAACTAGCGGTATCCAATGAGCAGTTCTTC
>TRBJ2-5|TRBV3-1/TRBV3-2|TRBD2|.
CASSSGGLAGQETQYF
TGTGCCAGCAGTTCGGGGGGCCTAGCGGGGCAAGAGACCCAGTACTTC
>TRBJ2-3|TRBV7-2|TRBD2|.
CASSLESGGALDTQYF
TGTGCCAGCAGCTTAGAAAGCGGGGGGGCCTTAGATACGCAGTATTTT
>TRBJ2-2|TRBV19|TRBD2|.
CASSIPNAGGTNTGELFF
TGTGCCAGTAGTATCCCGAACGCGGGGGGTACGAACACCGGGGAGCTGTTTTTT
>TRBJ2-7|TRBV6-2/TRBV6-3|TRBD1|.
CASSYQGQGAGEQYF
TGTGCCAGCAGTTACCAGGGACAGGGGGCAGGCGAGCAGTACTTC
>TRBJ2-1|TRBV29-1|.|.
CSVEGTNEQFF
TGCAGCGTTGAAGGAACAAACGAGCAGTTCTTC
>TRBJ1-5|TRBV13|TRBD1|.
CASSQRDRGSQPQHF
TGTGCCAGCAGCCAACGAGACAGGGGGAGTCAGCCCCAGCATTTT
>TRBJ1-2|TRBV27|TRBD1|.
CASSSSGGGYGYTF
TGTGCCAGCAGTTCCTCAGGGGGCGGGTATGGCTACACCTTC
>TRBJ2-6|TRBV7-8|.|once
CASSPLGANVLTF
TGTGCCAGCAGCCCCTTAGGGGCCAACGTCCTGACTTTC
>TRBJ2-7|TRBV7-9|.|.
CASTLSGEPAYEQYF
TGTGCCAGCACTCTATCGGGGGAACCCGCCTACGAGCAGTACTTC
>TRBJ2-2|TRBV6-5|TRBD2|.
CASSSPGGPTGELFF
TGTGCCAGCAGTTCCCCGGGGGGGCCTACCGGGGAGCTGTTTTTT
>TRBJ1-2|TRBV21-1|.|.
CASSKSGTGYGYTF
TGTGCCAGCAGCAAGTCCGGGACAGGGTATGGCTACACCTTC
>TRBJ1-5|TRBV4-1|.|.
CASSPTGPRQPQHF
TGCGCCAGCAGCCCGACAGGTCCAAGGCAGCCCCAGCATTTT
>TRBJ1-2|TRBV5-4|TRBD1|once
CASSWGQGRYGYTF
TGTGCCAGCAGCTGGGGACAGGGTCGTTATGGCTACACCTTC
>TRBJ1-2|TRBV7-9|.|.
CASSATGAGYTF
TGTGCCAGCAGCGCAACAGGTGCTGGCTACACCTTC
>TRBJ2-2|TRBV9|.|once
CASSVGVDTGELFF
TGTGCCAGCAGCGTCGGGGTGGACACCGGGGAGCTGTTTTTT
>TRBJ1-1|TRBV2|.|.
CASSVGALSAFF
TGTGCCAGCAGTGTGGGGGCCTTATCGGCTTTCTTT
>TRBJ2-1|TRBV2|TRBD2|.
CASSAPLAASYNEQFF
TGTGCCAGCAGTGCCCCTCTAGCGGCCTCCTACAATGAGCAGTTCTTC
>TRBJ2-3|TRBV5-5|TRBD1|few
CASSLGGLAATDTQYF
TGTGCCAGCAGCTTAGGGGGCCTCGCCGCCACAGATACGCAGTATTTT
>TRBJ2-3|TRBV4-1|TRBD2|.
CASSRPGLARGDTQYF
TGCGCCAGCAGCCGGCCGGGACTAGCGCGGGGAGATACGCAGTATTTT